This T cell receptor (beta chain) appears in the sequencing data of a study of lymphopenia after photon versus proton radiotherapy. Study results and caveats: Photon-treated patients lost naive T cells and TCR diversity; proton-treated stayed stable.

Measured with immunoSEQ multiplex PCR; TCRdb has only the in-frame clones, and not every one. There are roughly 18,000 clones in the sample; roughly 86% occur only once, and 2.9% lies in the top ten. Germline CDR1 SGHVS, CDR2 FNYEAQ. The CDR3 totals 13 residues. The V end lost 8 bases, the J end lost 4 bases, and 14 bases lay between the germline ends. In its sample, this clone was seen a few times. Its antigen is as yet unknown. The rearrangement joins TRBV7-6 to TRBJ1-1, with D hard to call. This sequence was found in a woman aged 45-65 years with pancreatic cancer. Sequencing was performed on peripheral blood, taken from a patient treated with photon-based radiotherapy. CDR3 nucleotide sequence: TGTGCCAGCGCCGTGGATGAGGTCACTGAAGCTTTCTTT. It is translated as CASAVDEVTEAFF.